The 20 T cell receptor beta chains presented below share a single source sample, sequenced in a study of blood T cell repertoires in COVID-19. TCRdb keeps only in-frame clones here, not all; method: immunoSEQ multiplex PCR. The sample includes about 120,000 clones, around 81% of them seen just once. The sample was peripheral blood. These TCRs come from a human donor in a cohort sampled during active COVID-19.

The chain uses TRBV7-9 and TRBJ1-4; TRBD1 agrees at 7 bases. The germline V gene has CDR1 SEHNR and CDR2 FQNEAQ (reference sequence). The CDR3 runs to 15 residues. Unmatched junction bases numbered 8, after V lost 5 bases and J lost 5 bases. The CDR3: CASSRLGTDNEKLFF. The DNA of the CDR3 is TGTGCCAGCAGCCGACTCGGGACAGACAATGAAAAACTGTTTTTT.

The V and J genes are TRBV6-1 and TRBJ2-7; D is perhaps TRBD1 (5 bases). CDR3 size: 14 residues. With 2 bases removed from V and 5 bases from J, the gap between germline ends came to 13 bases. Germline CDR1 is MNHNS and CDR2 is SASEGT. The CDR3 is CASSESGFIHEQYF. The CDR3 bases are TGTGCCAGCAGTGAATCAGGGTTTATCCACGAGCAGTACTTC.

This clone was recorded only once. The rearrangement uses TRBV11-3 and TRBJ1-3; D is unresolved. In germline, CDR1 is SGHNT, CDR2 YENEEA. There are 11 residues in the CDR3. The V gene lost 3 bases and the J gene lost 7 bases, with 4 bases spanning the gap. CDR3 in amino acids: CASSFSNTIYF. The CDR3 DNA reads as TGTGCCAGCAGCTTCAGTAACACCATATATTTT. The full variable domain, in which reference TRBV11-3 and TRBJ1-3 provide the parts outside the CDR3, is EAGVVQSPRYKIIEKKQPVAFWCNPISGHNTLYWYLQNLGQGPELLIRYENEEAVDDSQLPKDRFSAERLKGVDSTLKIQPAELGDSAVYLCASSFSNTIYFGEGSWLTVV.

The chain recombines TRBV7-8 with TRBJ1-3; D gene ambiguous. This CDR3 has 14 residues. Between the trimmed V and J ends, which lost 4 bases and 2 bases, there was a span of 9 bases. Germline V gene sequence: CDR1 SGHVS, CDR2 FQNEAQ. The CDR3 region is CASSYGGTGNTIYF. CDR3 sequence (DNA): TGTGCCAGCAGCTATGGAGGGACTGGAAACACCATATATTTT.

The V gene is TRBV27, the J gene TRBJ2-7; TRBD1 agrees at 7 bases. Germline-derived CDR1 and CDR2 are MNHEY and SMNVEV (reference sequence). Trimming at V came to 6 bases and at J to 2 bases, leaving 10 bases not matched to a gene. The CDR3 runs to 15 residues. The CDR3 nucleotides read TGTGCCAGCAGCTCCCCGGACAGGCGCACCTACGAGCAGTACTTC. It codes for CASSSPDRRTYEQYF.

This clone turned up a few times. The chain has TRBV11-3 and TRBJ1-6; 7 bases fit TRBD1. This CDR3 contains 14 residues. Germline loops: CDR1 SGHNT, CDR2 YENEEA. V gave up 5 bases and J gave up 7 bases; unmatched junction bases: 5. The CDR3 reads CASSRDSVNSPLHF. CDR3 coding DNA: TGTGCCAGCAGCCGGGACAGCGTAAATTCACCCCTCCACTTT.

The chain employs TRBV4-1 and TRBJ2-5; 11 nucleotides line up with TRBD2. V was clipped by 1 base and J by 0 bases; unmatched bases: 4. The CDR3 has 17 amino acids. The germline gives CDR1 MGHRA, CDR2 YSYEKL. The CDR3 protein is CASSQVASGGYQETQYF. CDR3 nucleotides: TGCGCCAGCAGCCAAGTTGCTAGCGGGGGGTACCAAGAGACCCAGTACTTC.

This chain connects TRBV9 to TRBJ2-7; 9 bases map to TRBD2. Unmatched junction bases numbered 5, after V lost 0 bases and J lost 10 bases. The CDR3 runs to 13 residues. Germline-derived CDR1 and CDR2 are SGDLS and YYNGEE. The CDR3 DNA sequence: TGTGCCAGCAGCGTAGACGCGGGAGGGCGTCAGTACTTC. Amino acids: CASSVDAGGRQYF.

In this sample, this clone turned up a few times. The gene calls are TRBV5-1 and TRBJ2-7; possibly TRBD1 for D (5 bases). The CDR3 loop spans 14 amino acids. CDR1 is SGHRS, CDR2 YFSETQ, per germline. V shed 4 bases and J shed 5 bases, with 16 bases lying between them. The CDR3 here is CASSPTLSGHEQYF. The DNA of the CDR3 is TGCGCCAGCAGCCCGACGCTATCAGGGCACGAGCAGTACTTC. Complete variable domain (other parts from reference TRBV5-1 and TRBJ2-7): KAGVTQTPRYLIKTRGQQVTLSCSPISGHRSVSWYQQTPGQGLQFLFEYFSETQRNKGNFPGRFSGRQFSNSRSEMNVSTLELGDSALYLCASSPTLSGHEQYFGPGTRLTVT.

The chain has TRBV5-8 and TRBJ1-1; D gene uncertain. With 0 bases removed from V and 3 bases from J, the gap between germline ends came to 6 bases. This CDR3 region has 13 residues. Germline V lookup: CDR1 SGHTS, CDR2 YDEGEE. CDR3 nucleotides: TGTGCCAGCAGCTTGGAGAAGCACACTGAAGCTTTCTTT. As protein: CASSLEKHTEAFF.

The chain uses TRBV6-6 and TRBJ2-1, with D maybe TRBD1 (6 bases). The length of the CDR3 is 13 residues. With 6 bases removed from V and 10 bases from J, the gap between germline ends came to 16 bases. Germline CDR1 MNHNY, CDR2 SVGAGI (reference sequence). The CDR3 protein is CASSPTGIGEQFF. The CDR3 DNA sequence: TGTGCCAGCAGCCCTACAGGGATTGGGGAGCAGTTCTTC.

The CDR3 spells CASSYSWQGSAEAFF. DNA for the CDR3: TGTGCCAGCAGTTACTCGTGGCAGGGGTCCGCTGAAGCTTTCTTT. This chain connects TRBV6-5 to TRBJ1-1; TRBD1 might be the D (6 bases). In germline, CDR1 is MNHEY, CDR2 SVGAGI. The V end lost 0 bases, the J end lost 6 bases, and 14 bases lay between the germline ends. The CDR3 spans 15 residues.

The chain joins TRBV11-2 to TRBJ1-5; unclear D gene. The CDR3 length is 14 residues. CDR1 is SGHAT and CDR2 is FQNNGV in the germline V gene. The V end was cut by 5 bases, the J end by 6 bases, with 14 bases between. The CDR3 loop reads CASSPSGEAQPQHF. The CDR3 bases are TGTGCCAGCAGCCCCAGCGGGGAAGCTCAGCCCCAGCATTTT. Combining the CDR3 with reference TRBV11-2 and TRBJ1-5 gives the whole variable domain EAGVAQSPRYKIIEKRQSVAFWCNPISGHATLYWYQQILGQGPKLLIQFQNNGVVDDSQLPKDRFSAERLKGVDSTLKIQPAKLEDSAVYLCASSPSGEAQPQHFGDGTRLSIL.

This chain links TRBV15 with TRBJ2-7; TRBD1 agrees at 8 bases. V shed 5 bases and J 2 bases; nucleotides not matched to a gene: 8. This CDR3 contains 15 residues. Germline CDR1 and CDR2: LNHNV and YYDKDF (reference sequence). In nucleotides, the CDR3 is TGTGCCACCAGCGTGGGGACAGGAAAAACCTACGAGCAGTACTTC. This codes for CATSVGTGKTYEQYF.

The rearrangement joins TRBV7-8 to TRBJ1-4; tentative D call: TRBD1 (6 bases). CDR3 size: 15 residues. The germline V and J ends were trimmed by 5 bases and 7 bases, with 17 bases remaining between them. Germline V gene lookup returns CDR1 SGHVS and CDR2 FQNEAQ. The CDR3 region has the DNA TGTGCCAGCAGCGCAGACAGGCTGTCGGGTGAAAAACTGTTTTTT. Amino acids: CASSADRLSGEKLFF. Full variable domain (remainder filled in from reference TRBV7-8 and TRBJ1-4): GAGVSQSPRYKVAKRGQDVALRCDPISGHVSLFWYQQALGQGPEFLTYFQNEAQLDKSGLPSDRFFAERPEGSVSTLKIQRTQQEDSAVYLCASSADRLSGEKLFFGSGTQLSVL.

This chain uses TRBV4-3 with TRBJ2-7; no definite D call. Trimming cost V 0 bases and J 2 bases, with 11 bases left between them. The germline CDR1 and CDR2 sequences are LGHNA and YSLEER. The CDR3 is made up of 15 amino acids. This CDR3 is CASSQDQTAAYEQYF. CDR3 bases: TGCGCCAGCAGCCAAGATCAGACTGCCGCCTACGAGCAGTACTTC.

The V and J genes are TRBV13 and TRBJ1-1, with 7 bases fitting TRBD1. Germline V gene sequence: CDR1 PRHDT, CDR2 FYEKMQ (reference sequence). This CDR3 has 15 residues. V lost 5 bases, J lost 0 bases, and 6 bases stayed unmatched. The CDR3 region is CASSTPQGLNTEAFF. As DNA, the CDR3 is TGTGCCAGCAGCACCCCACAGGGGCTGAACACTGAAGCTTTCTTT.

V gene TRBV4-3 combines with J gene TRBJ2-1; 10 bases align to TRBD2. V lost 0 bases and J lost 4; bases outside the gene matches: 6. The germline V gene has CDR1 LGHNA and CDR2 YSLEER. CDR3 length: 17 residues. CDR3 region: CASSQDGTSGIYNEQFF. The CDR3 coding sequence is TGCGCCAGCAGCCAAGATGGAACTAGCGGGATATACAATGAGCAGTTCTTC.

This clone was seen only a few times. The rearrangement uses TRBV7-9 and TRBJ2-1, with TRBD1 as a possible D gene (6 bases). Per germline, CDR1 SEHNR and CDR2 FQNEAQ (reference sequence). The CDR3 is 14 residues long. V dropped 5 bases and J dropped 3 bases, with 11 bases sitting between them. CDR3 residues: CASSHGQSYNEQFF. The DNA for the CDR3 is TGTGCCAGCAGCCATGGACAGAGCTACAATGAGCAGTTCTTC.

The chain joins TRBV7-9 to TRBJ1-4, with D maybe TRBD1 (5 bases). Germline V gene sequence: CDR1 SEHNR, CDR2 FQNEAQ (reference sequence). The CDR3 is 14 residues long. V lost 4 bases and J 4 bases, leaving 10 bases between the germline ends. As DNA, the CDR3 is TGTGCCAGCAGCTCATTTGACAGTAATGAAAAACTGTTTTTT. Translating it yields CASSSFDSNEKLFF.